This TCR beta chain is drawn from a study of blood T cell repertoires in COVID-19. For the study at large: Whether acute or convalescent, the COVID-19 samples came from the United States, Italy and Spain. Sample material is recorded as cDNA or gDNA derived from T cells, B-cell-depleted T cells, or PBMCs.

Per the study methods: Amplification with reference gene primers provided the estimates of nucleated cell counts. TCRdb keeps only in-frame clones here, not all; method: immunoSEQ multiplex PCR. The V and J calls and clone size are taken from that table; D and trimming were inferred from the DNA. The sample consists of approximately 240,000 clones, less than 85% of them appearing once. This CDR3 is built from 12 residues. Germline loops: CDR1 MDHEN, CDR2 SYDVKM. V shed 1 base and J shed 16 bases, with 14 bases lying between them. V is TRBV28 and J is TRBJ2-1; tentatively, D is TRBD1 (5 bases). This clonotype was obtained from a woman of 80 years or more with active or convalescent COVID-19. What was sequenced was peripheral blood. The CDR3 DNA reads TGTGCCAGCAGTTTATATCAAGGCAGGGAATTCTTC. Its translation is CASSLYQGREFF.